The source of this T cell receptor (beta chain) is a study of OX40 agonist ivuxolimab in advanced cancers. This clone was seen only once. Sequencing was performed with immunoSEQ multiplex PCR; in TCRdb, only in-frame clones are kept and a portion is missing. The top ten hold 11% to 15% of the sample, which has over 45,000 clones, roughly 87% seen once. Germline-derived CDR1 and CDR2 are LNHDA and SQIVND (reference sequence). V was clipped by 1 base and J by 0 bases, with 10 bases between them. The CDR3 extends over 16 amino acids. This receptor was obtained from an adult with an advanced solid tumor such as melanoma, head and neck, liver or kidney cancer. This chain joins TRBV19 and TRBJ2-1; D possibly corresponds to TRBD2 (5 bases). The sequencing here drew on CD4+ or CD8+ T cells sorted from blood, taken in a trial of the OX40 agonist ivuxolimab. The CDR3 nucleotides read TGTGCCAGTAGTATAGCGACGGGGAGCTCCTACAATGAGCAGTTCTTC. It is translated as CASSIATGSSYNEQFF.